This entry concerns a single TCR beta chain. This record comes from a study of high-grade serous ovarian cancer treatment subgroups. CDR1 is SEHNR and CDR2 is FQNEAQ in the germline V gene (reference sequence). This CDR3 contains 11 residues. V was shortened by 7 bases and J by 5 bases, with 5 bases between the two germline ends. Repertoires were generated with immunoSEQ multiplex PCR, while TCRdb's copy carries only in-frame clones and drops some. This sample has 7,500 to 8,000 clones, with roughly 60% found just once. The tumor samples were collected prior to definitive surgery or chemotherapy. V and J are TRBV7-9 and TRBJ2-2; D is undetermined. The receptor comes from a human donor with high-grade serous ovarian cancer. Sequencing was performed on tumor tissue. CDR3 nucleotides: TGTGCCAGCACCATGACCGGGGAGCTGTTTTTT. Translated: CASTMTGELFF.